What follows are 29 T cell receptor beta chains derived from one specimen sequenced in a study of blood T cell repertoires in COVID-19. Method: immunoSEQ multiplex PCR; TCRdb's copy keeps in-frame clones and lacks some. The sample has under 250,000 clones, 75% to 90% seen once. Sequenced sample: peripheral blood. The receptor source for this set is a woman aged 70-85 years with COVID-19, enrolled during active disease.

The chain carries TRBV7-8 and TRBJ1-3; the D is unclear. The CDR3 is 14 amino acids. Trimming cost V 1 base and J 3 bases, with 7 bases left between them. Germline CDR1 reads SGHVS; CDR2 reads FQNEAQ. The CDR3 sequence: CASSLDSNGNTIYF. The CDR3 DNA reads as TGTGCCAGCAGCTTAGATAGCAATGGAAACACCATATATTTT.

The rearrangement joins TRBV7-2 to TRBJ2-1; 8 positions agree with TRBD1. The CDR3 consists of 16 residues. V lost 0 bases, J lost 3 bases, and 4 bases stayed unmatched. The germline V gene encodes CDR1 SGHTA and CDR2 FQGNSA. The CDR3 DNA reads as TGTGCCAGCAGCTTAGCGCACGGACAGGGCTACAATGAGCAGTTCTTC. It codes for CASSLAHGQGYNEQFF.

V and J are TRBV7-2 and TRBJ1-1; D is unresolved. V shed 5 bases and J shed 4 bases, with 20 bases lying between them. Germline V gene lookup returns CDR1 SGHTA and CDR2 FQGNSA. The CDR3 has 16 residues. In nucleotides, the CDR3 is TGTGCCAGCAGCCCACACCACAACGGAGGAGGCACTGAAGCTTTCTTT. As protein: CASSPHHNGGGTEAFF.

As concerns this clone: This sample includes further DNA sequences coding for the same CDR3. The chain couples TRBV7-2 to TRBJ1-1; no clear D. Per germline, CDR1 SGHTA and CDR2 FQGNSA. CDR3 length: 13 amino acids. Trimming cost V 0 bases and J 1 base, with 3 bases left between them. In DNA form, the CDR3 reads TGTGCCAGCAGCTTAGCGAGGAACACTGAAGCTTTCTTT. Translated: CASSLARNTEAFF.

The V and J genes are TRBV5-1 and TRBJ1-1, with D possibly matching TRBD1 (6 bases). This CDR3 is 15 amino acids long. CDR1 and CDR2 from the germline V gene are SGHRS and YFSETQ. V dropped 1 base and J dropped 0 bases, with 10 bases sitting between them. The CDR3 DNA reads as TGCGCCAGCAGCTTGCTGGACAGCATGAACACTGAAGCTTTCTTT. It specifies CASSLLDSMNTEAFF.

The V call is TRBV11-3, the J call TRBJ2-1, with TRBD2 matching over 9 bases. The CDR3 contains 15 residues. Germline V gives CDR1 SGHNT, CDR2 YENEEA. V lost 1 base and J lost 7; bases outside the gene matches: 5. CDR3 sequence (DNA): TGTGCCAGCAGCTTAGGAGCGGGAGGACGGAATGAGCAGTTCTTC. It encodes CASSLGAGGRNEQFF.

This rearrangement joins TRBV24-1 to TRBJ2-3; 12 bases fit TRBD1. There are 16 residues in the CDR3. The ends lost 4 bases at V and 6 bases at J; junction bases unmatched: 7. CDR1 and CDR2 from the germline V gene are KGHDR and SFDVKD. CDR3 region: CATSDPGTGGADTQYF. The CDR3 DNA reads TGTGCCACCAGTGACCCTGGGACAGGGGGCGCGGATACGCAGTATTTT.

The gene calls are TRBV19 and TRBJ2-2; 12 bases agree with TRBD1. With 4 bases clipped from V and 5 bases from J, the junction kept 11 bases outside the gene matches. This CDR3 has 18 residues. CDR1 and CDR2 from the germline V gene are LNHDA and SQIVND (reference sequence). This CDR3 is CASSKLNLGQGATGELFF. CDR3 DNA: TGTGCCAGTAGTAAGCTTAACTTGGGACAGGGGGCGACCGGGGAGCTGTTTTTT.

This clone was found a few times. Sequence at one end of the junction differs from germline and may be a read error. The chain combines TRBV28 with TRBJ2-7; weak D call: TRBD2 (5 bases). The germline V gene has CDR1 MDHEN and CDR2 SYDVKM. The CDR3 contains 15 residues. CDR3 loop: CASGLAMLTSYEQYF. The CDR3 coding sequence is TGTGCCAGCGGTTTAGCGATGTTAACCTCCTACGAGCAGTACTTC.

In this sample, this clone turned up a few times. This chain uses TRBV5-6 with TRBJ1-6; 7 bases fit TRBD1. This CDR3 spans 14 amino acids. V was pared by 4 bases and J by 7 bases, with 5 bases of the junction left unmatched. Germline V lookup: CDR1 SGHDT, CDR2 YYEEEE. The CDR3 coding sequence is TGTGCCAGCAGCGAGCAGGGGGAAAATTCACCCCTCCACTTT. This sequence encodes CASSEQGENSPLHF.

The CDR3 region is CASSIREAHSPLHF. The DNA for the CDR3 is TGTGCCAGTAGTATTCGGGAGGCACATTCACCCCTCCACTTT. The V gene is TRBV19, the J gene TRBJ1-6; D unresolved. Germline assignment: CDR1 LNHDA and CDR2 SQIVND (reference sequence). This CDR3 is built from 14 residues. The ends were cut back, 3 bases at V and 8 bases at J, with 11 bases in the middle.

The rearrangement uses TRBV24-1 and TRBJ2-5, with 16 nucleotides matching TRBD2. V shed 4 bases, J shed 3 bases, and the junction held 4 bases outside the gene matches. Per the germline V gene, CDR1 is KGHDR and CDR2 is SFDVKD. The CDR3 has 17 residues. The CDR3 bases are TGTGCCACCAGTGAGTTGGGGACTAGCGGGAGGGAAGAGACCCAGTACTTC. Protein product: CATSELGTSGREETQYF.

The rearrangement links TRBV3-1 (or the pseudogene TRBV3-2) to TRBJ2-1, with D possibly matching TRBD2 (5 bases). Trimming left V 2 bases short and J 11 bases short, with 10 bases between. Looked up from germline, CDR1 is LGHDT and CDR2 is YNNKEL (reference sequence). CDR3 length equals 12 residues. The CDR3 loop is CASSQQRTQQFF. In nucleotides, the CDR3 is TGTGCCAGCAGCCAACAGCGGACCCAGCAGTTCTTC.

The chain couples TRBV29-1 to TRBJ1-2; D gene ambiguous. V dropped 5 bases and J dropped 9 bases, with 16 bases sitting between them. CDR3 length: 12 amino acids. Germline V CDR1 and CDR2: SQVTM, ANQGSEA. DNA of the CDR3: TGCAGCGTTTACCTGGCCCCGCTGAGCTACACCTTC. It translates to CSVYLAPLSYTF.

CDR3 loop: CASNIGGGTDTQYF. CDR3 nucleotide sequence: TGTGCCAGCAACATTGGCGGGGGGACAGATACGCAGTATTTT. The chain joins TRBV19 to TRBJ2-3; TRBD2 aligns across 8 bases. The germline V gene encodes CDR1 LNHDA and CDR2 SQIVND (reference sequence). CDR3 length equals 14 residues. The junction had 8 bases not matched to a gene; V was cut back by 9 bases and J by 3 bases.

This clone was observed a handful of times. The chain employs TRBV19 and TRBJ2-5; TRBD2 matches 7 bases. J gave up 5 bases and V 3 bases, and 9 bases lay outside the gene matches. This CDR3 is 15 amino acids long. Germline loops: CDR1 LNHDA, CDR2 SQIVND (reference sequence). The CDR3 DNA reads TGTGCCAGTAGTATTTCTAGGGGAGGGAGGGAGACCCAGTACTTC. As protein: CASSISRGGRETQYF.

V usage is TRBV5-1 and J usage is TRBJ1-5, with 8 bases identical to TRBD1. J was trimmed by 7 bases and V by 2 bases; bases with no gene match: 8. The V gene's germline CDR1 is SGHRS and CDR2 YFSETQ. This CDR3 has 15 amino acids. DNA for the CDR3: TGCGCCAGCAGCTTACTACCGGACAGGGTGCAGCCCCAGCATTTT. Residues: CASSLLPDRVQPQHF. The full variable domain, in which reference TRBV5-1 and TRBJ1-5 provide the parts outside the CDR3, is KAGVTQTPRYLIKTRGQQVTLSCSPISGHRSVSWYQQTPGQGLQFLFEYFSETQRNKGNFPGRFSGRQFSNSRSEMNVSTLELGDSALYLCASSLLPDRVQPQHFGDGTRLSIL.

V is TRBV4-3 and J is TRBJ2-4, with TRBD2 identical over 7 bases. Germline CDR1 LGHNA, CDR2 YSLEER. Trimming took 0 bases from V and 6 from J; bases not matched to a gene: 2. The CDR3 covers 14 residues. The CDR3 loop reads CASSQEGGRNIQYF. The CDR3 DNA is TGCGCCAGCAGCCAAGAAGGCGGGAGAAACATTCAGTACTTC.

The chain combines TRBV5-1 with TRBJ2-7; 16 nucleotides align to TRBD2. CDR1 is SGHRS, CDR2 YFSETQ, per germline. The length of the CDR3 is 16 residues. The J segment lost 6 bases and the V segment lost 5 bases, leaving 8 bases of the junction unmatched. The CDR3 is CASRLGTSGRAGEQYF. The CDR3 DNA is TGCGCCAGCAGACTAGGGACTAGCGGGAGGGCCGGCGAGCAGTACTTC.

CDR3 coding DNA: TGTGCCAGCTCGGAAGGACATTCCATGCTTTACGAGCAGTACTTC. This gives the protein CASSEGHSMLYEQYF. The chain is built from TRBV18 and TRBJ2-7; D perhaps matches TRBD1 (5 bases). The CDR3 sequence is 15 residues long. Deletions cut 6 bases from V and 4 bases from J, with 19 bases between. Germline CDR1 reads KGHSH; CDR2 reads LQKENI. Using reference TRBV18 and TRBJ2-7 for the parts outside the CDR3, the full variable domain is NAGVMQNPRHLVRRRGQEARLRCSPMKGHSHVYWYRQLPEEGLKFMVYLQKENIIDESGMPKERFSAEFPKEGPSILRIQQVVRGDSAAYFCASSEGHSMLYEQYFGPGTRLTVT.

Concerning this clone itself: Within the sample, other DNA sequences also encode this same CDR3. This rearrangement joins TRBV5-1 to TRBJ1-1, with TRBD1 matching over 7 bases. The CDR3 runs 14 residues. Germline CDR1 and CDR2: SGHRS and YFSETQ. Losses at the gene ends were 0 bases for V and 4 bases for J; bases not matched to a gene: 3. The CDR3, as DNA: TGCGCCAGCAGCTTGGGGCCAGGGGGCACTGAAGCTTTCTTT. Protein sequence: CASSLGPGGTEAFF.

The chain recombines TRBV15 with TRBJ2-1, with 10 nucleotides matching TRBD2. The CDR3 extends over 16 amino acids. The germline V gene has CDR1 LNHNV and CDR2 YYDKDF (reference sequence). J gave up 6 bases and V 2 bases, and 7 bases lay outside the gene matches. CDR3 amino acids: CATSRSLLAGSNEQFF. The CDR3 bases are TGTGCCACCAGCAGATCCCTACTAGCGGGAAGCAATGAGCAGTTCTTC. The full variable domain, in which reference TRBV15 and TRBJ2-1 provide the parts outside the CDR3, is DAMVIQNPRYQVTQFGKPVTLSCSQTLNHNVMYWYQQKSSQAPKLLFHYYDKDFNNEADTPDNFQSRRPNTSFCFLDIRSPGLGDTAMYLCATSRSLLAGSNEQFFGPGTRLTVL.

This sequence joins TRBV5-8 and TRBJ1-1; 10 positions agree with TRBD1. This CDR3 comprises 16 residues. With 4 bases clipped from V and 5 bases from J, the junction kept 11 bases outside the gene matches. The germline gives CDR1 SGHTS, CDR2 YDEGEE. CDR3 residues: CASSPRDRGRRTEAFF. CDR3 coding DNA: TGTGCCAGCAGCCCCCGGGACAGGGGTAGGAGGACTGAAGCTTTCTTT.

The chain uses TRBV6-5 and TRBJ2-7; the match to TRBD1 covers 7 bases. The CDR3 length is 14 residues. Germline V lookup: CDR1 MNHEY, CDR2 SVGAGI. Trimming removed 5 bases from V and 1 base from J; junction bases left unmatched: 5. The CDR3 DNA reads TGTGCCAGCAGTCGTCTGACAGGGTCCTACGAGCAGTACTTC. Translating it yields CASSRLTGSYEQYF.

The rearrangement links TRBV7-3 to TRBJ1-2, with 9 positions matching TRBD1. The germline V gene encodes CDR1 SGHTA and CDR2 FQGTGA. The CDR3 length is 15 residues. V was clipped by 5 bases and J by 8 bases; unmatched bases: 12. The CDR3 region has the DNA TGTGCCAGCAGCCCTAACCCGACAGGGGGAGGCGGCTACACCTTC. Translation gives CASSPNPTGGGGYTF.

This chain uses TRBV28 with TRBJ2-7; maybe TRBD1 (6 bases). Germline CDR1 reads MDHEN; CDR2 reads SYDVKM. Trimming stripped 5 bases from V and 6 bases from J, with 17 bases between. This CDR3 is 14 amino acids long. CDR3: CASSTSPTGFEQYF. In nucleotides, the CDR3 is TGTGCCAGCAGTACCTCCCCGACAGGATTCGAGCAGTACTTC.

Only a few counts were recorded for this clone. The CDR3 sequence: CATSPWGLSTDTQYF. The DNA for the CDR3 is TGTGCCACCAGTCCTTGGGGGCTGAGCACAGATACGCAGTATTTT. The chain couples TRBV24-1 to TRBJ2-3, with D maybe TRBD1 (6 bases). The V and J ends lost 6 bases and 0 bases respectively, with 12 bases between them. This CDR3 has 15 residues. Germline V gene lookup returns CDR1 KGHDR and CDR2 SFDVKD.

This clone was seen many times. The chain employs TRBV5-1 and TRBJ2-1, with TRBD2 matching over 9 bases. Germline V lookup: CDR1 SGHRS, CDR2 YFSETQ. J gave up 6 bases and V 1 base, and 5 bases lay outside the gene matches. This CDR3 region has 15 residues. The CDR3 loop is CASSLWAGGGNEQFF. DNA of the CDR3: TGCGCCAGCAGCTTGTGGGCGGGAGGGGGCAATGAGCAGTTCTTC.

In this sample, this clone turned up a few times. V gene TRBV24-1 combines with J gene TRBJ2-7; D possibly corresponds to TRBD1 (6 bases). V was clipped by 3 bases and J by 2 bases, with 10 bases between them. The CDR3 is 14 amino acids. Germline V gene data show CDR1 as KGHDR and CDR2 as SFDVKD. The DNA of the CDR3 is TGTGCCACCAGTGATAACAGGGTAACCTACGAGCAGTACTTC. This codes for CATSDNRVTYEQYF.